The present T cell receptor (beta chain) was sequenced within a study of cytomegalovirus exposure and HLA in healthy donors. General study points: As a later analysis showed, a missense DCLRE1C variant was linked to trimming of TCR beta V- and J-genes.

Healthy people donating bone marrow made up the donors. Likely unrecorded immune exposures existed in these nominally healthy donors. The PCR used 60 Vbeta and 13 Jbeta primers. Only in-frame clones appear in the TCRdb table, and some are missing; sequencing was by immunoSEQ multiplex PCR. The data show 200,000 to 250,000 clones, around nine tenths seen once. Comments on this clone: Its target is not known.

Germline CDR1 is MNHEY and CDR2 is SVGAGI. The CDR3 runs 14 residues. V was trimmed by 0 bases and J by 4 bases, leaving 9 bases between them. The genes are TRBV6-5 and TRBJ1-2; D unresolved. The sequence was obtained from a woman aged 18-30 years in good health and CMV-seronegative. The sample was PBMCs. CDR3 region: CASSYSEGVYGYTF. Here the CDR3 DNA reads TGTGCCAGCAGTTACTCGGAGGGAGTCTATGGCTACACCTTC.